This TCR beta chain was recovered during a study of metastatic and nonmetastatic thyroid tumors. Study-level background: Repertoire comparisons spanned blood and tumor or nodule tissue from malignant and benign thyroid patients.

In the authors' workflow: What underpinned the distant-metastasis classifier for papillary thyroid cancer was the set of CDR3 differences across clinicopathological groups. With MiXCR, TCRdb reprocessed the PCR reads. The V and J calls shown here were made by TCRdb, not taken from the authors' results. The data contain about 3,500 clones, less than 40% of them singletons. Patients underwent thyroid surgery, and none had received any treatment before it. Study results and caveats: Reportedly, malignant thyroid tumors had significantly higher TCR beta diversity than benign nodules, in blood and tumor.

By share, this clone counts as large. Its antigen is not known. Sequencing was done on a sample of adjacent normal tissue. The source of this sequence is a male donor with papillary thyroid cancer or a benign thyroid nodule (not recorded which). Some clones in this sample may be carry-over from other donors' samples.

The CDR3 here is CASSMGTEAFF. The CDR3 DNA reads as TGTGCCAGTAGTATGGGTACTGAAGCTTTCTTT. This rearrangement joins TRBV19 to TRBJ1-1, with D unclear. The CDR3 covers 11 residues. V was trimmed by 3 bases and J by 5 bases, leaving 4 bases between them. Germline-derived CDR1 and CDR2 are LNHDA and SQIVND (reference sequence). Based on the CDR3 plus reference TRBV19 and TRBJ1-1, the full variable domain is DGGITQSPKYLFRKEGQNVTLSCEQNLNHDAMYWYRQDPGQGLRLIYYSQIVNDFQKGDIAEGYSVSREKKESFPLTVTSAQKNPTAFYLCASSMGTEAFFGQGTRLTVV.